This TCR beta chain was sequenced during a study of blood T cell repertoires in COVID-19. Some clones are missing from TCRdb's copy, which holds only in-frame ones; the method was immunoSEQ multiplex PCR. The sample comprises 130,000 or so clones, about four fifths of which are singletons, and 9% to 15% rests with the top ten. The germline CDR1 and CDR2 sequences are LNHDA and SQIVND (reference sequence). The CDR3 runs to 14 residues. The ends were cut back, 3 bases at V and 6 bases at J, with 11 bases in the middle. The sequence derives from a woman aged 60-75 years with acute or convalescent COVID-19. Sequences were obtained from peripheral blood. This rearrangement joins TRBV19 to TRBJ1-4, with a tentative D call TRBD1 (6 bases). The CDR3 nucleotides are TGTGCCAGTAGTATGGGGCAGGGGTATGAAAAACTGTTTTTT. Residues: CASSMGQGYEKLFF.